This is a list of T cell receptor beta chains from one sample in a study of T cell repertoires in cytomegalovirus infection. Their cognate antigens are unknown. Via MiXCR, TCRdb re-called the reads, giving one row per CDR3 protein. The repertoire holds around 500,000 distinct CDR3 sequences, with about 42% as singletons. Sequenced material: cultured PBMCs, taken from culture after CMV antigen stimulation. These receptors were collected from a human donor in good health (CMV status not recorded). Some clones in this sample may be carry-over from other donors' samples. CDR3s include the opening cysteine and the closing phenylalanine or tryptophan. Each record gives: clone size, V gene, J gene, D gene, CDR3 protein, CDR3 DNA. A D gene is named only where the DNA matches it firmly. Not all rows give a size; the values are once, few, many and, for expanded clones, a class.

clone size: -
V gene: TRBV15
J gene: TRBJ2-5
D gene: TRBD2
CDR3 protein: CATSRGLAGAETQYF
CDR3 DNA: TGTGCCACCAGCAGGGGACTAGCGGGAGCAGAGACCCAGTACTTC

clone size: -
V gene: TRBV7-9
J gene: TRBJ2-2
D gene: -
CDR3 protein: CASRNRFRTGELFF
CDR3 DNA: TGTGCCAGCAGAAATCGGTTCAGGACCGGGGAGCTGTTTTTT

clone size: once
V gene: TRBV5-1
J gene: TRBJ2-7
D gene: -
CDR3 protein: CASGDLGEQYF
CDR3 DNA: TGCGCCAGCGGCGACCTTGGGGAGCAGTACTTC

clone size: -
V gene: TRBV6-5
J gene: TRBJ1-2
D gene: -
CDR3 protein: CASSYGQGNGYTF
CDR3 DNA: TGTGCCAGCAGTTACGGGCAGGGGAACGGCTACACCTTC

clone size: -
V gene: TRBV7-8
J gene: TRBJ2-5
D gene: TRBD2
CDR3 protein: CASSAPPGGVRETQYF
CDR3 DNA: TGTGCCAGCAGCGCCCCCCCTGGGGGGGTTCGGGAGACCCAGTACTTC

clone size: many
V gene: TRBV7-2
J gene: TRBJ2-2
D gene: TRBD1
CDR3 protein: CASSLGQGGTGELFF
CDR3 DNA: TGTGCCAGCAGCCTGGGACAGGGAGGGACCGGGGAGCTGTTTTTT

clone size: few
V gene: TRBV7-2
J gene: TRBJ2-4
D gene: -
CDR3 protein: CASSGGIAKNIQYF
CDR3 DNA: TGTGCCAGCTCCGGCGGTATAGCCAAAAACATTCAGTACTTC

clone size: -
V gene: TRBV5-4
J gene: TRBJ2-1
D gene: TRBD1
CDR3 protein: CASSWDRGSYNEQFF
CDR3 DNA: TGTGCCAGCAGCTGGGACAGGGGATCCTACAATGAGCAGTTCTTC

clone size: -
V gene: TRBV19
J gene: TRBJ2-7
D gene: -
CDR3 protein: CASSMTSRVTTTEQYF
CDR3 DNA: TGTGCCAGTAGTATGACCTCCCGCGTAACTACAACCGAGCAGTACTTC

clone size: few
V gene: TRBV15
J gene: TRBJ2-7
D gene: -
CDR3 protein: CATGDLRSYEQYF
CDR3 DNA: TGTGCCACCGGGGACTTACGGTCCTACGAGCAGTACTTC

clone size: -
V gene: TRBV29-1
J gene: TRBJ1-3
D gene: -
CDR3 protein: CSVTGSSEFSGNTIYF
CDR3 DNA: TGCAGCGTTACTGGCTCCAGCGAGTTCTCTGGAAACACCATATATTTT

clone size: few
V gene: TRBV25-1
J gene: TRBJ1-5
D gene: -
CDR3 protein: CASSELGQPQHF
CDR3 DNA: TGTGCCAGCAGTGAATTGGGTCAGCCCCAGCATTTT

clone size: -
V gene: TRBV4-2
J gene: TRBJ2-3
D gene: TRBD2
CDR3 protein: CASSQDGGGETDTQYF
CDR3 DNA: TGTGCCAGCAGCCAAGATGGCGGGGGAGAGACAGATACGCAGTATTTT

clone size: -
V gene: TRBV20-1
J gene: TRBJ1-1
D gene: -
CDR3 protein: CSAAVWNTEAFF
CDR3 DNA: TGCAGTGCTGCAGTGTGGAACACTGAAGCTTTCTTT

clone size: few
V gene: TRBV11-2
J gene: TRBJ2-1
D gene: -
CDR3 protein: CASSLRPVAPPPAYNEQFF
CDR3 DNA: TGTGCCAGCAGCTTACGACCCGTCGCTCCCCCGCCTGCCTACAATGAGCAGTTCTTC

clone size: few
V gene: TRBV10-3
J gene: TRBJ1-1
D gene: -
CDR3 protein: CAISEGTGIIGTEAFF
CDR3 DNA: TGTGCCATCAGTGAGGGGACCGGAATAATTGGGACTGAAGCTTTCTTT

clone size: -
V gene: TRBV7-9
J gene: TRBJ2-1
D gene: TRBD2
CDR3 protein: CASSLELAGGLEQFF
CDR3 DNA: TGTGCCAGCAGCTTAGAGCTAGCGGGGGGCCTTGAGCAGTTCTTC

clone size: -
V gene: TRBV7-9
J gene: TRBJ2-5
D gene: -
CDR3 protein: CASSRLGTQYF
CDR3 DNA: TGTGCCAGCAGCCGCCTAGGGACCCAGTACTTC

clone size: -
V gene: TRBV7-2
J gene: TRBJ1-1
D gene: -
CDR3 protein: CASSFQWGIANTEAFF
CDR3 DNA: TGTGCCAGCAGCTTCCAATGGGGGATCGCGAACACTGAAGCTTTCTTT

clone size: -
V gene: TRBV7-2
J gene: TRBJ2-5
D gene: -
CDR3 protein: CASSLTRGLGETQYF
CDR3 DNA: TGTGCCAGCAGCTTGACTAGGGGTCTCGGGGAGACCCAGTACTTC

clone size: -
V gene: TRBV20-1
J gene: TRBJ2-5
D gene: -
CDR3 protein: CSARAGDQETQYF
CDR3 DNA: TGCAGTGCTAGAGCGGGGGACCAAGAGACCCAGTACTTC

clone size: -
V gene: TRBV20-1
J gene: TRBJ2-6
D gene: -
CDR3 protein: CSARAPDRSSSGANVLTF
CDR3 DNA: TGCAGTGCTAGAGCCCCGGACAGATCTAGCTCTGGGGCCAACGTCCTGACTTTC

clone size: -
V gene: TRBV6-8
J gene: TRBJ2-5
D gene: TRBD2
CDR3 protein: CASSDERGLAGVETQYF
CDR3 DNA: TGTGCCAGCAGTGATGAGAGAGGACTAGCGGGAGTTGAGACCCAGTACTTC

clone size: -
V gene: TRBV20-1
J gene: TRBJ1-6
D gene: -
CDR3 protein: CSAGAPSGSPLHF
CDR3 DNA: TGCAGTGCTGGGGCCCCTTCGGGGTCACCCCTCCACTTT

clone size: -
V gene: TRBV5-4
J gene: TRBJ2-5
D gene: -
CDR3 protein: CASSLPSSSETQYF
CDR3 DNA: TGTGCCAGCAGCTTGCCTAGCTCCTCGGAGACCCAGTACTTC

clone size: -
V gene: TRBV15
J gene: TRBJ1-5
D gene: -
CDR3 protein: CATSRDLGHNQPQHF
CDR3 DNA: TGTGCCACCAGCAGAGATCTGGGCCACAATCAGCCCCAGCATTTT

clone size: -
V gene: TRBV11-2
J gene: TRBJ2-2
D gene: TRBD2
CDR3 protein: CASSPLSGRDTGELFF
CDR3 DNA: TGTGCCAGCAGCCCCCTTAGCGGGAGAGACACCGGGGAGCTGTTTTTT

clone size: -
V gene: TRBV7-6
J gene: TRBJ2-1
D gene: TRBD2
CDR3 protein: CASSFSGSHLDEQFF
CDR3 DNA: TGTGCCAGCAGCTTTAGCGGGAGTCATCTCGATGAGCAGTTCTTC

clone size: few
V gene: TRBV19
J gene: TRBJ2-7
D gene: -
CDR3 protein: CASSTAGVYEQYF
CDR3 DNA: TGTGCCAGTAGTACAGCCGGGGTCTACGAGCAGTACTTC

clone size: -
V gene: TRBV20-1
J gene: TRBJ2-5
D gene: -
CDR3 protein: CSAGPPGGQQETQYF
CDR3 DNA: TGCAGTGCTGGACCTCCCGGGGGGCAACAAGAGACCCAGTACTTC

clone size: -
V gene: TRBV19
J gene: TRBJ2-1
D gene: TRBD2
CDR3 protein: CASSGLAGGHNEQFF
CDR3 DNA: TGTGCCAGTAGCGGGCTAGCGGGAGGACACAATGAGCAGTTCTTC

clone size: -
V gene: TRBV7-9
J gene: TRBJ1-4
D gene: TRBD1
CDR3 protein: CASSFFPGQDGPDEKLFF
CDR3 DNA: TGTGCCAGCAGCTTTTTTCCGGGACAGGATGGTCCGGATGAAAAACTGTTTTTT

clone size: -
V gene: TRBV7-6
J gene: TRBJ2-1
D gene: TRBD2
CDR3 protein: CTSSPSTSRFGNEQFF
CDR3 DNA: TGTACCAGCAGCCCCTCGACTAGCCGTTTTGGCAATGAGCAGTTCTTC

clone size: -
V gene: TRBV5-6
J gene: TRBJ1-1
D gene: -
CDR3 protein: CASSFVSANMNTEAFF
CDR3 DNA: TGTGCCAGCAGCTTCGTTTCGGCTAACATGAACACTGAAGCTTTCTTT

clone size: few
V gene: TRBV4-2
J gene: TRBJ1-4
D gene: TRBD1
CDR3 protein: CASSRDRVSANEKLFF
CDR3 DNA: TGTGCCAGCAGCCGGGACAGGGTATCGGCTAATGAAAAACTGTTTTTT

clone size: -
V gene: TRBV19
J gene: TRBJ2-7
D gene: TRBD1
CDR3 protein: CASSIRQGRVLYEQYF
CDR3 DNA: TGTGCCAGTAGTATCCGACAGGGAAGGGTTCTCTACGAGCAGTACTTC

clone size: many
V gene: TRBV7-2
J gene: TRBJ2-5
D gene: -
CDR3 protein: CASRSRTVTETQYF
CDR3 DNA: TGTGCCAGCAGATCAAGGACAGTAACAGAGACCCAGTACTTC

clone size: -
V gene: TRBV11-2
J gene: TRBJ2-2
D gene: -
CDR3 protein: CASSLDMWGGYTGELFF
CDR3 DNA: TGTGCCAGCAGCTTAGATATGTGGGGCGGTTACACCGGGGAGCTGTTTTTT

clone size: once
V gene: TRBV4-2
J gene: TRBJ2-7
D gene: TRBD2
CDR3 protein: CASSQAGLGYEQYF
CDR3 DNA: TGTGCCAGCAGCCAAGCCGGACTAGGCTACGAGCAGTACTTC

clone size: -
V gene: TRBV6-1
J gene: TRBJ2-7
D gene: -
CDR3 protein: CASSRQGQATPPYEQYF
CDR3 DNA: TGTGCCAGCAGCCGCCAGGGCCAAGCCACCCCCCCTTACGAGCAGTACTTC

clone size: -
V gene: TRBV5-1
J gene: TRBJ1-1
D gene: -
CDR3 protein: CASRGGGPEAFF
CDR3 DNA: TGCGCCAGCCGAGGCGGGGGTCCTGAAGCTTTCTTT

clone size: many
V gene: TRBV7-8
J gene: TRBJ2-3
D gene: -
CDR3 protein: CASSPNIDTQYF
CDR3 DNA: TGTGCCAGCAGCCCTAATATAGATACGCAGTATTTT

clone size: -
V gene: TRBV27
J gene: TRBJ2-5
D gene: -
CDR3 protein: CASSPLGEDWETQYF
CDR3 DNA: TGTGCCAGCAGTCCCCTCGGGGAGGATTGGGAGACCCAGTACTTC